This T cell receptor (beta chain) came from a study of cytomegalovirus exposure and HLA in healthy donors. Study context: Findings of an earlier analysis included some 120 million unique TCR beta sequences from some 190 million T cells.

CDR1 and CDR2 (germline): SGHDT, YYEEEE. V lost 0 bases, J lost 7 bases, and 8 bases lay in between. The CDR3 spans 14 residues. About this clone: As yet, its antigen is unknown.

The PCR made use of 60 Vbeta and 13 Jbeta primers. Clones were read by immunoSEQ multiplex PCR, and TCRdb kept only the in-frame ones, dropping some. The profile shows under 200,000 clones, around 75% of them singletons. Study findings and constraints: Later work found most CMV-associated TCR beta chains apparently HLA-restricted. Segments of the TCR beta V type were, in most cases, productive about 90% or about 30% of the time in an earlier analysis. Later on, a genetic analysis was performed. It linked a missense variant in DCLRE1C with V- and J-gene trimming of TCR beta.

The chain links TRBV5-6 to TRBJ1-6; D might be TRBD1 (6 bases). The receptor was isolated from a woman between 45 and 60 years old in good health and CMV-seropositive. Sample: PBMCs. The CDR3 is CASSLAQGNSPLHF. The CDR3 coding sequence is TGTGCCAGCAGCTTGGCTCAGGGGAATTCACCCCTCCACTTT.